These T cell receptor beta chains were read from a single sample in a study of shared clonotypes between healthy human individuals. Data came from immunoSEQ multiplex PCR; TCRdb stores just in-frame clones and leaves some out. There are approximately 470,000 clones in the sample; around 73% occur only once, and more than 10% lies in the top ten. The sample was PBMCs. These receptors all come from a woman in her 40s in good health. Some clones in this sample may be carry-over from other donors' samples. The CDR3 runs from the conserved cysteine through the conserved F or W. Each record gives: clone size, J gene, D gene, V gene, CDR3 DNA, CDR3 protein. A D gene is named only where the DNA matches it firmly. Expanded clones are given a class, and other clones once, few, many or no size at all.

many | TRBJ2-1 | . | TRBV11-2 | TGTGCCAGCAGCTTTACCGGGTCGTCCGTCGATGAGCAGTTCTTC | CASSFTGSSVDEQFF
. | TRBJ2-3 | . | TRBV6-5 | TGTGCCAGCAGTCCCCGGACGGAAATTTCAGATACGCAGTATTTT | CASSPRTEISDTQYF
. | TRBJ1-5 | TRBD1 | TRBV2 | TGTGCCAGCAGTGAAGGGGGACAGGGCAATCAGCCCCAGCATTTT | CASSEGGQGNQPQHF
. | TRBJ2-3 | . | TRBV9 | TGTGCCAGCAGCCGAGGGACAAAGCAGACAGATACGCAGTATTTT | CASSRGTKQTDTQYF
. | TRBJ2-5 | TRBD2 | TRBV27 | TGTGCCAGCAGCCCACTCGGGAGGTTACAGACCCAGTACTTC | CASSPLGRLQTQYF
. | TRBJ1-2 | . | TRBV7-9 | TGTGCCAGCAGCGGTTCCGTAGCCCCCAGCTATGGCTACACCTTC | CASSGSVAPSYGYTF
. | TRBJ2-5 | . | TRBV10-1 | TGCGCCAGCAGTGAGCAGGGAACCAAGAGAACCCAGTACTTC | CASSEQGTKRTQYF
. | TRBJ2-7 | TRBD1 | TRBV5-1 | TGCGCCAGCAGCGCCACCGGGACAGGGGGCCGCGAGCAGTACTTC | CASSATGTGGREQYF
. | TRBJ2-7 | TRBD1 | TRBV10-3 | TGTGCCATCAGTGAGCCGGGACAGGAGTCCTACGAGCAGTACTTC | CAISEPGQESYEQYF
many | TRBJ2-7 | TRBD2 | TRBV9 | TGTGCCAGCAGCGACGGACTAGCGGGAGTATCCGAGCAGTACTTC | CASSDGLAGVSEQYF
. | TRBJ2-7 | TRBD2 | TRBV9 | TGTGCCAGCAGCGTAGGGCTAGCGGGAGCAGGTGAGCAGTACTTC | CASSVGLAGAGEQYF
once | TRBJ1-1 | . | TRBV6-1 | TGTGCCGGCCTTGCCCATCCGAACACTGAAGCTTTCTTT | CAGLAHPNTEAFF
many | TRBJ2-2 | . | TRBV19 | TGTGCCAGTAGTATAGCCCACACCGGGGAGCTGTTTTTT | CASSIAHTGELFF
few | TRBJ1-1 | . | TRBV6-1 | TGTGCCAGCAATGGCAGTCGGGCTGAAGCTTTCTTT | CASNGSRAEAFF
. | TRBJ2-4 | . | TRBV10-3 | TGTGCCATCAGTGAGACCGACAAAGCCAAAAACATTCAGTACTTC | CAISETDKAKNIQYF
few | TRBJ1-1 | . | TRBV27 | TGTGCCAGCAGTTTAGGGGAGAACACTGAAGCTTTCTTT | CASSLGENTEAFF
. | TRBJ2-2 | . | TRBV10-3 | TGTGCCATCAGTGAGGTGTTGTCGGGGGCCCTCACCGGGGAGCTGTTTTTT | CAISEVLSGALTGELFF
. | TRBJ2-5 | . | TRBV23-1 | TGCGCCAGCAGTCAATCCGGCGGCAGGGTAGGTTTCCAAGAGACCCAGTACTTC | CASSQSGGRVGFQETQYF
few | TRBJ2-3 | . | TRBV29-1 | TGCAGCGTTGACCGGCGGGGCACAGATACGCAGTATTTT | CSVDRRGTDTQYF
. | TRBJ2-1 | . | TRBV27 | TGTGCCAGCAGGAACCTAGCGCGGGTTAGTGATGAGCAGTTCTTC | CASRNLARVSDEQFF
few | TRBJ2-7 | . | TRBV7-8 | TGTGCCAGCAGCCCCATCTCCTACGAGCAGTACTTC | CASSPISYEQYF
. | TRBJ2-1 | TRBD2 | TRBV7-8 | TGTGCCAGCAGCTTAGTTGGGACTAGCCGCTACAATGAGCAGTTCTTC | CASSLVGTSRYNEQFF
. | TRBJ2-6 | TRBD1 | TRBV15 | TGTGCCACCAGCAGAGATCGGCTGGTCCAGGGGGTGAGGAAGGATACTGGGGCCAACGTCCTGACTTTC | CATSRDRLVQGVRKDTGANVLTF
many | TRBJ2-5 | . | TRBV5-1 | TGCGCCAGCAGCTTGTTTGGAGCGGGAACAGGGCAAGAGACCCAGTACTTC | CASSLFGAGTGQETQYF
. | TRBJ2-7 | . | TRBV4-3 | TGCGCCAGCAGCCAAGATTCAAGGACAGCTCCCTACGAGCAGTACTTC | CASSQDSRTAPYEQYF
. | TRBJ1-5 | . | TRBV27 | TGTGCCAGCAGTTTAACGGGGGAGAGGAATCAGCCCCAGCATTTT | CASSLTGERNQPQHF
. | TRBJ2-5 | . | TRBV6-1 | TGTGCCAGCAGTGAAGGCGGGGACTACCAAGAGACCCAGTACTTC | CASSEGGDYQETQYF
. | TRBJ2-7 | TRBD2 | TRBV5-4 | TGTGCCAGCAGTCGGAGACCCTTAGCGGGTAGATACGAGCAGTACTTC | CASSRRPLAGRYEQYF
. | TRBJ1-1 | . | TRBV5-1 | TGCGCCAGCAGCTGGACGGCGGAAGACACTGAAGCTTTCTTT | CASSWTAEDTEAFF
. | TRBJ2-3 | TRBD2 | TRBV27 | TGTGCCAGCAGTTTACGCGGAGCGGGAGGTCCAGATACGCAGTATTTT | CASSLRGAGGPDTQYF
. | TRBJ2-7 | TRBD2 | TRBV5-1 | TGCGCCAGCAGCTTGGGTAGCGGGGGAGCCTACGAGCAGTACTTC | CASSLGSGGAYEQYF
many | TRBJ2-2 | TRBD2 | TRBV23-1 | TGCGCCAGCAGTCAATCGACTAGCGGGAGACTGACCGGGGAGCTGTTTTTT | CASSQSTSGRLTGELFF
. | TRBJ2-1 | TRBD2 | TRBV2 | TGTGCCAGCACCCCGGGACTAGCGGGAGGCTCCTACAATGAGCAGTTCTTC | CASTPGLAGGSYNEQFF
many | TRBJ2-2 | . | TRBV5-1 | TGCGCCAGCAGCTCAACTACCGCGAACACCGGGGAGCTGTTTTTT | CASSSTTANTGELFF
. | TRBJ1-5 | TRBD1 | TRBV6-1 | TGTGCCAGCACTTCCAGGGGGCCCCTGCCCCAGCCCCAGCATTTT | CASTSRGPLPQPQHF
. | TRBJ2-7 | . | TRBV7-2 | TGTGCCAGCAGCTTAACCACCCACGAGCAGTACTTC | CASSLTTHEQYF
. | TRBJ1-4 | . | TRBV2 | TGTGCCAGCACCCCTAGGACAGCAACTAATGAAAAACTGTTTTTT | CASTPRTATNEKLFF
. | TRBJ1-1 | . | TRBV5-1 | TGCGCCAGCAGCTACGGACAGACGAACACTGAAGCTTTCTTT | CASSYGQTNTEAFF
few | TRBJ1-5 | TRBD1 | TRBV7-3 | TGTGCCAGCAGCTTAAGACAGGGTCAGCCCCAGCATTTT | CASSLRQGQPQHF
. | TRBJ2-6 | TRBD1 | TRBV18 | TGTGCCAGCTCGCCGGGACAGGGCTCTGGGGCCAACGTCCTGACTTTC | CASSPGQGSGANVLTF
many | TRBJ2-1 | . | TRBV21-1 | TGTGCCAGCAGCAAATTAGCGGAACCCTACAATGAGCAGTTCTTC | CASSKLAEPYNEQFF